This entry is about one TCR beta chain. TCRdb keeps only in-frame clones here, not all; method: immunoSEQ multiplex PCR. The sample contains tens of thousands of clones, about 90% of which appear only once. This record belongs to a study of blood T cell repertoires in COVID-19. V was clipped by 4 bases and J by 6 bases; unmatched bases: 15. The CDR3 extends over 18 amino acids. Germline lookup yields CDR1 LNHNV and CDR2 YYDKDF (reference sequence). The receptor was derived from a human donor in a cohort sampled during active COVID-19. This chain links TRBV15 with TRBJ2-3; TRBD2 agrees at 11 bases. The sequencing sample was made of peripheral blood. The CDR3 DNA follows: TGTGCCACCAGCACCGGCCGCCCGCTAGCGGGGGGAGGGGATACGCAGTATTTT. It encodes CATSTGRPLAGGGDTQYF.